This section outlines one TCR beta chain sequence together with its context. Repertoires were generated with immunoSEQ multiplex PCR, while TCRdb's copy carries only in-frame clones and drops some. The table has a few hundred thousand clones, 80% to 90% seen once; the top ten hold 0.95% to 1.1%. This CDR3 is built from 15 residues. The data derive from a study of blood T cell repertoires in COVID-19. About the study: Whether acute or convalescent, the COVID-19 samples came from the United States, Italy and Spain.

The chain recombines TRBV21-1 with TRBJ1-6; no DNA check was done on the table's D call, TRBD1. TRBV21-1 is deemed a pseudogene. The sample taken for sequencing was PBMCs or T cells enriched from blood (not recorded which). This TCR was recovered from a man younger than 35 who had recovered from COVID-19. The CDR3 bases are TGTGCCAGCAGCGGGGACACGTCAGGGAATTCACCCCTCCACTTT. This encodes CASSGDTSGNSPLHF.